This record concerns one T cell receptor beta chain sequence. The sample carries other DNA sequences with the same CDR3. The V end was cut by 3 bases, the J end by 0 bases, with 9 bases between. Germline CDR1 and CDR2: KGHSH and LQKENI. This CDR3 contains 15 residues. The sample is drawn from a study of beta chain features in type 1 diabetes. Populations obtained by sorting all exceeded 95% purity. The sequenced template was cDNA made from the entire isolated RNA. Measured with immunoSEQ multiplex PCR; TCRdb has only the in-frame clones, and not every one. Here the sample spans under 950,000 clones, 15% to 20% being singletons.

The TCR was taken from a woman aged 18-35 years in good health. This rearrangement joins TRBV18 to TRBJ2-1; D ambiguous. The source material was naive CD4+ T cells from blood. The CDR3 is CASSPRESSYNEQFF. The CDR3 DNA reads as TGTGCCAGCTCACCTCGCGAGAGCTCCTACAATGAGCAGTTCTTC.